The sequence of this T cell receptor beta chain was determined in a study of blood T cell repertoires in COVID-19. Germline trimming cut 7 bases from V and 4 bases from J; bases unmatched to any gene: 9. The CDR3 length is 15 residues. Germline CDR1 is SGDLS and CDR2 is YYNGEE. Original processing methods: The assay estimated nucleated cells by amplifying reference gene primers. Some clones are missing from TCRdb's copy, which holds only in-frame ones; the method was immunoSEQ multiplex PCR. The V and J calls and clone size are taken from that table; D and trimming were inferred from the DNA. Of 250,000 or so clones listed, around 86% are singletons.

The source material was peripheral blood. The V call is TRBV9, the J call TRBJ2-2; 8 positions agree with TRBD2. This receptor was taken from an elderly man with acute or convalescent COVID-19. The CDR3 DNA reads as TGTGCCAGCCAACCTGCGGGAGGAAGCACCGGGGAGCTGTTTTTT. Encoded protein: CASQPAGGSTGELFF.